These T cell receptor beta chains were read from a single sample in a study of T cells in Graves' hyperthyroidism and ophthalmopathy. TCRdb re-called the multiplex PCR reads through MiXCR, storing one row per CDR3 protein. Counted here are about 400,000 distinct CDR3 sequences, about an eighth occurring once; the ten biggest clones make up approximately 29%. Input material: blood. Receptors were obtained from a man aged 50 to 59 with Graves' ophthalmopathy. Both conserved end residues are part of each CDR3. Each record gives: V gene, clone size, D gene, J gene, CDR3 DNA, CDR3 protein. The D gene is left open where the match is weak. The size entry is marked missing in some rows and otherwise reads once, few, many or a size class.

v_call: TRBV27; clone_size: many; d_call: .; j_call: TRBJ2-5; cdr3_nt: TGTGCCAGCAGTTCCACCCTAGGGGAGACCCAGTACTTC; cdr3_aa: CASSSTLGETQYF
v_call: TRBV9; clone_size: .; d_call: .; j_call: TRBJ2-2; cdr3_nt: TGTGCCAGCAGCGTTTACGGGAACACCGGGGAGCTGTTTTTT; cdr3_aa: CASSVYGNTGELFF
v_call: TRBV3-1; clone_size: many; d_call: .; j_call: TRBJ2-1; cdr3_nt: TGTGCCAGCAGCCGCAGAAGGGGTTACAATGAGCAGTTCTTC; cdr3_aa: CASSRRRGYNEQFF
v_call: TRBV20-1; clone_size: few; d_call: .; j_call: TRBJ2-2; cdr3_nt: TGCAGTGCTCCCGGGCCGTCCGGGGAGCTGTTTTTT; cdr3_aa: CSAPGPSGELFF
v_call: TRBV28; clone_size: many; d_call: .; j_call: TRBJ2-7; cdr3_nt: TGTGCCAGCAGTTTTGCGGGAAACTCCTACGAGCAGTACTTC; cdr3_aa: CASSFAGNSYEQYF
v_call: TRBV18; clone_size: many; d_call: .; j_call: TRBJ2-1; cdr3_nt: TGTGCCAGCTCACCAAATAAAGGGATTGAGCAGTTCTTC; cdr3_aa: CASSPNKGIEQFF
v_call: TRBV5-5; clone_size: many; d_call: TRBD2; j_call: TRBJ2-5; cdr3_nt: TGTGCCAGCAGCGGGACTAGAGAGACCCAGTACTTC; cdr3_aa: CASSGTRETQYF
v_call: TRBV6-1; clone_size: many; d_call: .; j_call: TRBJ1-1; cdr3_nt: TGTGCCAGTTTGGACAGCAACACTGAAGCTTTCTTT; cdr3_aa: CASLDSNTEAFF
v_call: TRBV27; clone_size: few; d_call: .; j_call: TRBJ1-3; cdr3_nt: TGTGCCAGCAGCCCTACAAGCTCTGGAAACACCATATATTTT; cdr3_aa: CASSPTSSGNTIYF
v_call: TRBV12-3/TRBV12-4; clone_size: many; d_call: TRBD2; j_call: TRBJ2-7; cdr3_nt: TGTGCCAGCAGTCAACCTTCACTAGCGGGAAGTCCCTACGAGCAGTACTTC; cdr3_aa: CASSQPSLAGSPYEQYF
v_call: TRBV6-1; clone_size: many; d_call: .; j_call: TRBJ2-2; cdr3_nt: TGTGCCTCCCAACTCACCGGGGAGCTGTTTTTT; cdr3_aa: CASQLTGELFF
v_call: TRBV18; clone_size: many; d_call: .; j_call: TRBJ1-4; cdr3_nt: TGTGCCAGCTCATCGGCTCAGGATCTTGAAAAACTGTTTTTT; cdr3_aa: CASSSAQDLEKLFF
v_call: TRBV7-9; clone_size: .; d_call: .; j_call: TRBJ2-3; cdr3_nt: TGTGCCAGCAGCTTATACGGGAGCGGAACAGATACGCAGTATTTT; cdr3_aa: CASSLYGSGTDTQYF
v_call: TRBV29-1; clone_size: many; d_call: .; j_call: TRBJ1-1; cdr3_nt: TGCAGCGGAGCGAGCAGGCTGAGGGGGACTGAAGCTTTCTTT; cdr3_aa: CSGASRLRGTEAFF
v_call: TRBV5-1; clone_size: few; d_call: TRBD1; j_call: TRBJ1-6; cdr3_nt: TGCGCCAGCAGCCAGGGGGACAGGGTCCAGTCACCCCTCCACTTT; cdr3_aa: CASSQGDRVQSPLHF
v_call: TRBV13; clone_size: many; d_call: .; j_call: TRBJ2-7; cdr3_nt: TGTGCCAGCAGCTCGGAACAGGGTACCCGCTACGAGCAGTACTTC; cdr3_aa: CASSSEQGTRYEQYF
v_call: TRBV13; clone_size: many; d_call: .; j_call: TRBJ2-1; cdr3_nt: TGTGCCAGCAGCTTAGGTGACAGGAACTCCCCCTACTCCTACAATGAGCAGTTCTTC; cdr3_aa: CASSLGDRNSPYSYNEQFF
v_call: TRBV30; clone_size: many; d_call: .; j_call: TRBJ1-1; cdr3_nt: TGTGCCTGGAACCTGGGGGACACTGAAGCTTTCTTT; cdr3_aa: CAWNLGDTEAFF
v_call: TRBV29-1; clone_size: .; d_call: .; j_call: TRBJ2-5; cdr3_nt: TGCAGCGCCCTTGGGGGAGATCGCCTCTTAGGGACCCAGTACTTC; cdr3_aa: CSALGGDRLLGTQYF
v_call: TRBV9; clone_size: few; d_call: TRBD2; j_call: TRBJ2-1; cdr3_nt: TGTGCCAGCAGCTCCGGACTAGCGGGGACTAATGAGCAGTTCTTC; cdr3_aa: CASSSGLAGTNEQFF
v_call: TRBV29-1; clone_size: many; d_call: TRBD2; j_call: TRBJ2-1; cdr3_nt: TGCAGCGTAAGACTCGGGACTAGCGGAAACAATGAGCAGTTCTTC; cdr3_aa: CSVRLGTSGNNEQFF
v_call: TRBV4-2; clone_size: few; d_call: .; j_call: TRBJ1-5; cdr3_nt: TGTGCCAGCAGCCCCTCTCAGAGTATCAATCAGCCCCAGCATTTT; cdr3_aa: CASSPSQSINQPQHF
v_call: TRBV2; clone_size: many; d_call: .; j_call: TRBJ2-2; cdr3_nt: TGTGCCAGCAGTGAAGCGCTCAGTTCCGGGGAGCTGTTTTTT; cdr3_aa: CASSEALSSGELFF
v_call: TRBV19; clone_size: .; d_call: .; j_call: TRBJ2-1; cdr3_nt: TGTGCCAGTAGTATGAGGGTCTTTTCGAGATCCTACAATGAGCAGTTCTTC; cdr3_aa: CASSMRVFSRSYNEQFF
v_call: TRBV29-1; clone_size: .; d_call: .; j_call: TRBJ2-1; cdr3_nt: TGCAGCGTTGATTCACTAGTTTTGGGTTATGAGCAGTTCTTC; cdr3_aa: CSVDSLVLGYEQFF
v_call: TRBV28; clone_size: few; d_call: TRBD1; j_call: TRBJ1-5; cdr3_nt: TGTGCCAGCAGTTTACCCGGACAGGTCAATCAGCCCCAGCATTTT; cdr3_aa: CASSLPGQVNQPQHF
v_call: TRBV9; clone_size: .; d_call: .; j_call: TRBJ2-3; cdr3_nt: TGTGCCAGCAGCGCCACCTCTTACACAGATACGCAGTATTTT; cdr3_aa: CASSATSYTDTQYF
v_call: TRBV12-3/TRBV12-4; clone_size: many; d_call: .; j_call: TRBJ2-5; cdr3_nt: TGTGCCAGCAGTTTAATCCGGGAAGAGACCCAGTACTTC; cdr3_aa: CASSLIREETQYF
v_call: TRBV19; clone_size: .; d_call: .; j_call: TRBJ1-1; cdr3_nt: TGTGCCAGTAGTATTGTCGGCTTGAACACTGAAGCTTTCTTT; cdr3_aa: CASSIVGLNTEAFF
v_call: TRBV12-3/TRBV12-4; clone_size: many; d_call: TRBD2; j_call: TRBJ2-1; cdr3_nt: TGTGCCAGCAGGAAAGCGGGAGCCTCTTGGAATGAGCAGTTCTTC; cdr3_aa: CASRKAGASWNEQFF
v_call: TRBV3-1; clone_size: many; d_call: TRBD2; j_call: TRBJ2-1; cdr3_nt: TGTGCCAGCAGCCACATTAGCGGGAGGGTGTACAATGAGCAGTTCTTC; cdr3_aa: CASSHISGRVYNEQFF
v_call: TRBV19; clone_size: few; d_call: TRBD2; j_call: TRBJ2-1; cdr3_nt: TGTGCCAGTAACGGGGGGGGGCCAGGAAGTATTTTGGTTAAATCCGAGCAGTTCTTC; cdr3_aa: CASNGGGPGSILVKSEQFF
v_call: TRBV7-3; clone_size: many; d_call: .; j_call: TRBJ2-2; cdr3_nt: TGTGCCAGCAGCTTAATGATGAACACCGGGGAGCTGTTTTTT; cdr3_aa: CASSLMMNTGELFF